The clone carrying this TCR beta chain was counted a few times. Its antigen is not identified. These data originate in a study of identical twins. Study results and limitations: Models underestimated TCR alpha sharing (out-of-frame) in monozygotic twins. A partial confounding effect on zero-insertion analyses could come from invariant MAIT and iNKT cells. Abundant cord blood beta clonotypes carried fewer insertions; memory repertoires showed none.

Per germline, CDR1 SGHKS and CDR2 YYEKEE (reference sequence). The CDR3 is 15 residues long. Trimming left V 1 base short and J 4 bases short, with 14 bases between. A universal primer binding site was introduced by template switching. The final cDNA contained unique molecular identifiers. TCRdb ran MiXCR on the 5' RACE reads and lists one entry per CDR3 protein. The table lists around 240,000 distinct CDR3 sequences, roughly a tenth of them singletons, with about 9% in the top ten. The material sequenced was memory T cells sorted from blood. This sequence originates from a man in his forties or fifties in good health. V usage is TRBV5-5 and J usage is TRBJ1-1, with D possibly TRBD1 on 6 matching bases. CDR3 amino acids: CASSLSQGTSTEAFF. The CDR3 DNA sequence: TGTGCCAGCAGCTTGTCCCAGGGGACCTCCACTGAAGCTTTCTTT.